A single sample gave rise to the 12 T cell receptor beta chains below, sequenced in a study of a mutant IDH1 vaccine in newly diagnosed glioma. Time point defined: baseline, week 1 (first vaccination visit). Treatment indicated: pre-vaccination baseline after standard-of-care therapy. Repertoires were generated with immunoSEQ multiplex PCR, while TCRdb's copy carries only in-frame clones and drops some. The table shows about 88,000 clones, with approximately 80% occurring only once. This sample comprised PBMCs, obtained from a glioma patient treated with radiotherapy, temozolomide or both. The receptors here all came from a man between 40 and 49 years old with glioma. Some clones in this sample may be carry-over from other donors' samples.

This sequence joins TRBV6-1 and TRBJ1-3; no clear D. V dropped 7 bases and J dropped 4 bases, with 14 bases sitting between them. The germline gives CDR1 MNHNS, CDR2 SASEGT. CDR3 length: 14 amino acids. Here the CDR3 reads CASMSIGGGNTIYF. CDR3 DNA sequence: TGTGCCAGCATGAGCATTGGCGGGGGAAACACCATATATTTT.

This sequence joins TRBV6-5 and TRBJ1-1; 7 nucleotides line up with TRBD1. The CDR3 extends over 13 amino acids. CDR1 is MNHEY and CDR2 is SVGAGI in the germline V gene. V lost 2 bases to trimming and J lost 5 bases; unmatched junction nucleotides: 2. Written as DNA, the CDR3 is TGTGCCAGCAGTTACGAGACAGGGACTGAAGCTTTCTTT. Translated, it gives CASSYETGTEAFF.

V is TRBV10-2 and J is TRBJ1-1, with D perhaps matching TRBD1 (6 bases). Trimming removed 8 bases from V and 6 bases from J, with 13 bases in between. Germline CDR1 reads WSHSY; CDR2 reads SAAADI. This CDR3 has 12 residues. CDR3 in amino acids: CASAGRGAEAFF. The CDR3 nucleotides read TGCGCCAGCGCGGGGAGGGGGGCTGAAGCTTTCTTT.

The V call is TRBV6-9, the J call TRBJ1-1, with D possibly being TRBD1 (5 bases). Between the trimmed V and J ends, which lost 7 bases and 11 bases, there was a span of 8 bases. Germline CDR1 and CDR2: MNHGY and SVAAGI. CDR3 length equals 9 residues. CDR3 protein: CASTKGAFF. DNA of the CDR3: TGTGCCAGCACGAAGGGGGCTTTCTTT.

The chain is built from TRBV29-1 and TRBJ1-1; D gene unclear. The CDR3 loop spans 11 amino acids. V was shortened by 1 base and J by 4 bases, with 4 bases between the two germline ends. The germline gives CDR1 SQVTM, CDR2 ANQGSEA. For the CDR3, the DNA is TGCAGCGTTGAAGGGTTCACTGAAGCTTTCTTT. Translating gives CSVEGFTEAFF.

The chain is built from TRBV2 and TRBJ2-1; D call uncertain. This CDR3 spans 15 amino acids. The germline CDR1 and CDR2 sequences are SNHLY and FYNNEI. Trimming shortened V by 4 bases and J by 0 bases, and 10 bases separated the two germline ends. Here the CDR3 DNA reads TGTGCCAGCAGTGCCCCCCAGAGCTCCTACAATGAGCAGTTCTTC. This translates into CASSAPQSSYNEQFF.

The chain carries TRBV18 and TRBJ1-1; D unclear. Germline loops: CDR1 KGHSH, CDR2 LQKENI. This CDR3 region has 13 residues. V lost 0 bases and J 7 bases, leaving 9 bases between the germline ends. In DNA, the CDR3 is TGTGCCAGCTCACCACCATCCACGCGTGAAGCTTTCTTT. This encodes CASSPPSTREAFF. Full variable domain (remainder filled in from reference TRBV18 and TRBJ1-1): NAGVMQNPRHLVRRRGQEARLRCSPMKGHSHVYWYRQLPEEGLKFMVYLQKENIIDESGMPKERFSAEFPKEGPSILRIQQVVRGDSAAYFCASSPPSTREAFFGQGTRLTVV.

This chain joins TRBV5-6 and TRBJ1-2, with D possibly TRBD1 on 6 matching bases. The CDR3 spans 14 residues. Trimming removed 0 bases from V and 3 bases from J, with 9 bases in between. CDR1 is SGHDT and CDR2 is YYEEEE in the germline V gene. CDR3 sequence (DNA): TGTGCCAGCAGCTTGGACGCAGGGGACTATGGCTACACCTTC. It specifies CASSLDAGDYGYTF.

V usage is TRBV5-8 and J usage is TRBJ1-2, with D perhaps TRBD1 (6 bases). V lost 4 bases and J 4 bases, leaving 11 bases between the germline ends. The CDR3 contains 13 residues. Germline V gene data show CDR1 as SGHTS and CDR2 as YDEGEE. DNA of the CDR3: TGTGCCAGCAGCCGCGGACAGAGCTATGGCTACACCTTC. Its translation is CASSRGQSYGYTF.

The chain recombines TRBV30 with TRBJ1-2; 7 nucleotides agree with TRBD1. This CDR3 region has 13 residues. Germline CDR1 GTSNPN, CDR2 SVGIG (reference sequence). With 4 bases clipped from V and 1 base from J, the junction kept 3 bases outside the gene matches. The chain's CDR3 is CAWTDRVNYGYTF. The CDR3 DNA sequence: TGTGCCTGGACAGACAGGGTTAACTATGGCTACACCTTC.

The V call is TRBV4-2, the J call TRBJ2-6, with TRBD1 matching over 7 bases. Germline CDR1 reads LGHNA; CDR2 reads YNFKEQ. V lost 4 bases, J lost 3 bases, and 12 bases stayed unmatched. The length of the CDR3 is 18 residues. For the CDR3, the DNA is TGTGCCAGCAGCCCCCGGACAGGCCTTACGCATGGGGCCAACGTCCTGACTTTC. Its translation is CASSPRTGLTHGANVLTF.

The chain recombines TRBV11-2 with TRBJ2-2, with D perhaps matching TRBD1 (5 bases). The V and J ends lost 5 bases and 7 bases respectively, with 11 bases between them. The CDR3 loop spans 13 amino acids. CDR1 and CDR2 from the germline V gene are SGHAT and FQNNGV. The CDR3 reads CASSRQGVGELFF. Written as DNA, the CDR3 is TGTGCCAGCAGCCGCCAGGGCGTCGGGGAGCTGTTTTTT.